This T cell receptor beta chain came from a study of blood T cell repertoires in COVID-19 (dated by TCRdb to between 2020 and 2021). For context, the study as a whole: The collaborator samples originated in the United States, Italy and Spain and spanned the acute and convalescent phases of COVID-19. The material from the prospective study consisted of cDNA or gDNA derived from T cells, B-cell-depleted T cells, or PBMCs. Samples were obtained from the ongoing ImmuneRACE study (first 160 participants) and from 1,254 subjects provided by 6 global collaborators. Subjects who had been exposed to COVID-19, were actively infected with it, or had recovered from it provided the deeply sampled blood TCRbeta repertoires that made up the dataset. Nearly every sample came with metadata listing a de-identified subject ID, COVID-19 status, age in years and sex. Where available, HLA class I and class II types were taken from metadata supplied by the sample provider and were not determined by assay-based typing. The repertoires were released in a freely available public database meant as a resource for research on the immune response to SARS-CoV-2. Here is what the overall study found, with its caveats: The quantity of clinical and demographic metadata differed by source and by participant and was supplied without curation.

The immunoSEQ Assay, a bias-controlled multiplex PCR, was used to amplify TCRbeta CDR3 regions from genomic DNA. Per the authors' processing: The number of nucleated cells in each sample was estimated from the amplification of reference gene primers within the assay. Sequence reads were collapsed and filtered to measure the absolute abundance of every unique TCRbeta CDR3 rearrangement. For each sample, productive Simpson clonality was calculated as the square root of Simpson's diversity index across productive rearrangements. Held by TCRdb, this immuneACCESS table contains in-frame sequences only and omits some clones. Under half of the omission traces to an unresolved V gene where checked; the cause of the rest is unknown. The V and J calls and clone size were taken over from that table, and D and trimming were inferred from the DNA. This sample lists about 180,000 clones; about 88% were detected once. About 2.1% of the sample is held by the ten biggest clonotypes.

Participants in the prospective study were enrolled through a virtual design, were aged about 18 to 90 years, and lived in roughly 24 United States geographic areas. In the prospective study, cohorts were assigned on the basis of participant-reported clinical history obtained from a screening survey and a study questionnaire. In the prospective study, mobile phlebotomists collected whole blood, serum and a nasopharyngeal or oropharyngeal swab from each participant. Over a roughly 2-month period, participants in the prospective study had the option of providing additional blood draws and questionnaires. Before DNA extraction, prospective study blood samples were shipped either frozen or at room temperature. The CDR3 goes from the cysteine to the phenylalanine over 14 residues. CDR3 DNA only is kept here, 42 bases in frame from base 1. The germline V gene encodes CDR1 SGHTA and CDR2 FQGTGA. The junction carries 11 bases between V and J, which are trimmed by 8 bases and 0 bases respectively.

About this clone itself: No cognate antigen has been identified for it. There are no base qualities to consult, and no much larger clone falls within one base.

Input material: PBMCs or T cells enriched from blood (not recorded which). The receptor was derived from a woman in her thirties or forties with acute COVID-19. The chain is encoded by TRBV7-3 joined to TRBJ2-1, with TRBD2 perhaps the D gene, on 7 matching bases. CDR3 reads: CASSRGGSYNEQFF. In nucleotide form, the sequence is TGTGCCAGCTCTAGGGGGGGCTCCTACAATGAGCAGTTCTTC.